One sample yielded the 2 T cell receptor beta chains listed below, sequenced in a study of cytomegalovirus exposure and HLA in healthy donors. Primers: 60 Vbeta forward and 13 Jbeta reverse. Assay: immunoSEQ multiplex PCR; the TCRdb copy retains only in-frame clones and omits some. There are 130,000 or so clones in the sample; around four fifths occur only once, and over 1.5% lies in the top ten. The sequencing sample was made of PBMCs. The source of these receptors is a man aged 35 to 55 in good health and CMV-seronegative.

The gene calls are TRBV4-1 and TRBJ2-5, with TRBD2 as a possible D gene (6 bases). Germline CDR1 is MGHRA and CDR2 is YSYEKL. The CDR3 totals 14 residues. Trimming shortened V by 0 bases and J by 2 bases, and 7 bases separated the two germline ends. CDR3 in DNA: TGCGCCAGCAGCCAAGAGCGGGGACAAGAGACCCAGTACTTC. Residues: CASSQERGQETQYF.

The V and J genes are TRBV19 and TRBJ1-2; D uncertain. V lost 0 bases and J 7 bases, leaving 6 bases between the germline ends. Germline CDR1 and CDR2: LNHDA and SQIVND (reference sequence). This CDR3 has 12 amino acids. CDR3: CASSIDSRGYTF. The CDR3, as DNA: TGTGCCAGTAGTATAGACAGTCGTGGCTACACCTTC.